The clone carrying this T cell receptor (beta chain) was observed a few times. TCRbeta library construction was performed incorporating unique molecular identifiers. TCRdb redid the calling of the PCR reads with MiXCR, one entry per CDR3 protein. The top ten clones hold about 4.8% of a sample with hundreds of thousands of distinct CDR3 sequences, 20% to 30% of them seen once. The data derive from a study of T-cell reconstitution after alpha-beta-depleted transplantation in children. Germline CDR1 is SGHVS and CDR2 is FQNEAQ. CDR3 length: 16 residues. After removal of 4 bases from V and 9 bases from J, the junction contained 12 bases not matched to a gene.

This rearrangement joins TRBV7-8 to TRBJ1-5; 10 bases are a match to TRBD1. This receptor was obtained from a female patient aged 2-15 years who had a stem cell transplant for congenital amegakaryocytic thrombocytopenia, so the T cells may come from the graft donor. Sequencing was performed on PBMCs, mostly from graft donor cells, taken 360 days after TCRalphabeta/CD19-depleted stem cell transplant. This chain's CDR3 is CASSSDRGPAATPQHF. In DNA, the CDR3 is TGTGCCAGCAGCTCCGACAGGGGGCCCGCGGCTACGCCCCAGCATTTT.